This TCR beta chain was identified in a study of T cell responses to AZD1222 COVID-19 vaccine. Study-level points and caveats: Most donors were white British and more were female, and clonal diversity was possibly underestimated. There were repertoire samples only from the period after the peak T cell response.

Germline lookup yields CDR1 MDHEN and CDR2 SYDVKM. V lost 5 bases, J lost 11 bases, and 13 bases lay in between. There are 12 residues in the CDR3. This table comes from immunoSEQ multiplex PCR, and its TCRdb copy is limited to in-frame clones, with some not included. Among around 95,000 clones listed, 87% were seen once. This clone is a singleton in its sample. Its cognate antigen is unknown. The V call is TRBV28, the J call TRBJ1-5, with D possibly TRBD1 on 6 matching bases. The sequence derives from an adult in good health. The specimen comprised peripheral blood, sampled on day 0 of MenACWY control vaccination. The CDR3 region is CASSVTGLSQHF. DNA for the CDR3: TGTGCCAGCAGTGTGACAGGTCTGTCCCAGCATTTT.